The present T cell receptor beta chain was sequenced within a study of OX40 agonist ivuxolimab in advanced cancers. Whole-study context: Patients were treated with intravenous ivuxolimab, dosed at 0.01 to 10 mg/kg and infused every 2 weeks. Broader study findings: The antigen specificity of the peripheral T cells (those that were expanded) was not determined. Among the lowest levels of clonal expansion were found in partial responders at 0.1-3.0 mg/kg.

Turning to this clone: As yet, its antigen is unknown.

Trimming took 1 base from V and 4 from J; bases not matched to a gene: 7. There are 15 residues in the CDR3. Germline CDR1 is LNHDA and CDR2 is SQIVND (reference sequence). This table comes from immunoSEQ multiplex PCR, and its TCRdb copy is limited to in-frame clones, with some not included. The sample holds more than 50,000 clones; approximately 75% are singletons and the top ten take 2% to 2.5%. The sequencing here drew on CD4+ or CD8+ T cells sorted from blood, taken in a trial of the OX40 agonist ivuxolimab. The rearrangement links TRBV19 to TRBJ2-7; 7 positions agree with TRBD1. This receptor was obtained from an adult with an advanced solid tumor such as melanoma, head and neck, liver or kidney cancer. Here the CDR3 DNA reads TGTGCCAGTAGTATAGCGGAGACAGGGCAATACGAGCAGTACTTC. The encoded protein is CASSIAETGQYEQYF.